These 28 T cell receptor beta chains share one sample of origin, sequenced in a study of CD8 T cells in Susac syndrome. RNA totalling about 0.45 to 1 ug underwent reverse transcription with random hexamers. TCRdb re-derived calls from the immunoSEQ multiplex PCR reads in MiXCR, one entry per CDR3 protein. Of about 180,000 distinct CDR3 sequences detected, approximately 94% appear once; the ten largest clones hold 0.12%. The sample was CD4+ T cells from PBMCs. The receptors were sampled from a human donor with Susac syndrome.

The gene calls are TRBV5-1 and TRBJ1-3; D call uncertain. The V gene lost 4 bases and the J gene lost 0 bases, with 20 bases spanning the gap. Germline CDR1 and CDR2: SGHRS and YFSETQ. The CDR3 runs to 18 residues. The CDR3 protein is CASSHAAFGSGSGNTIYF. In DNA form, the CDR3 reads TGCGCCAGCAGCCATGCCGCGTTCGGATCCGGCTCTGGAAACACCATATATTTT.

The CDR3 nucleotides are TGTGCCAGCAGCTCGGGGACTAGTGACAATGAGCAGTTCTTC. Residues: CASSSGTSDNEQFF. V gene TRBV9 combines with J gene TRBJ2-1, with 8 bases identical to TRBD2. Germline V CDR1 and CDR2: SGDLS, YYNGEE. This CDR3 comprises 14 residues. The junction had 5 bases not matched to a gene; V was cut back by 4 bases and J by 5 bases.

The rearrangement uses TRBV5-1 and TRBJ2-3; D perhaps matches TRBD2 (5 bases). V was shortened by 3 bases and J by 1 base, with 9 bases between the two germline ends. This CDR3 contains 14 residues. Germline assignment: CDR1 SGHRS and CDR2 YFSETQ. CDR3 amino acids: CASSSGERTDTQYF. The CDR3 DNA follows: TGCGCCAGCAGCTCCGGGGAACGCACAGATACGCAGTATTTT.

CDR3 bases: TGTGCCAGCAGCTTAAAGCAAGGGGCAACCAACTATGGCTACACCTTC. Amino acids: CASSLKQGATNYGYTF. The chain employs TRBV5-6 and TRBJ1-2, with a weak D call TRBD1 (5 bases). CDR3 length equals 16 residues. Germline lookup yields CDR1 SGHDT and CDR2 YYEEEE. Trimming removed 2 bases from V and 2 bases from J, with 16 bases in between.

V usage is TRBV20-1 and J usage is TRBJ2-4; D call uncertain. CDR1 is DFQATT and CDR2 is SNEGSKA in the germline V gene (reference sequence). V shed 0 bases and J shed 0 bases, with 6 bases lying between them. The CDR3 sequence is 14 residues long. The CDR3: CSARDGRAKNIQYF. CDR3 nucleotides: TGCAGTGCTAGAGATGGCAGAGCCAAAAACATTCAGTACTTC.

This clonotype was seen only once. The chain joins TRBV7-9 to TRBJ2-7; D is unresolved. Trimming shortened V by 5 bases and J by 7 bases, and 9 bases separated the two germline ends. CDR3 length: 11 residues. The germline gives CDR1 SEHNR, CDR2 FQNEAQ (reference sequence). This CDR3 reads CASSPEGEQYF. CDR3 in DNA: TGTGCCAGCAGCCCCGAAGGGGAGCAGTACTTC. The full variable domain, rest sourced from reference TRBV7-9 and TRBJ2-7, is DTGVSQNPRHKITKRGQNVTFRCDPISEHNRLYWYRQTLGQGPEFLTYFQNEAQLEKSRLLSDRFSAERPKGSFSTLEIQRTEQGDSAMYLCASSPEGEQYFGPGTRLTVT.

This chain links TRBV20-1 with TRBJ1-1; no clear D gene. V lost 6 bases and J 11 bases, leaving 28 bases between the germline ends. The CDR3 contains 15 residues. CDR1 and CDR2 from the germline V gene are DFQATT and SNEGSKA (reference sequence). The CDR3, as DNA: TGCAGTGCCAGTAAGGCAACGAGCCGGTATGGTTGGGCTTTCTTT. Protein: CSASKATSRYGWAFF.

The chain joins TRBV9 to TRBJ1-2, with D maybe TRBD1 (6 bases). V lost 0 bases and J lost 4, with 10 bases in between. CDR3 length: 14 amino acids. The germline V gene has CDR1 SGDLS and CDR2 YYNGEE. CDR3 sequence: CASSVVGASYGYTF. DNA of the CDR3: TGTGCCAGCAGCGTAGTGGGGGCGAGCTATGGCTACACCTTC.

This rearrangement joins TRBV19 to TRBJ1-5, with 10 bases fitting TRBD1. The germline gives CDR1 LNHDA, CDR2 SQIVND (reference sequence). The length of the CDR3 is 19 residues. Trimming cost V 4 bases and J 0 bases; bases outside gene matches: 12. Here the CDR3 reads CASSTYRDRGRYSNQPQHF. As DNA, the CDR3 is TGTGCCAGTAGTACCTACCGGGACAGGGGCCGATATAGCAATCAGCCCCAGCATTTT.

V usage is TRBV5-1 and J usage is TRBJ1-2; the D gene is possibly TRBD1 (6 bases). The CDR3 length is 14 residues. The ends were cut back, 4 bases at V and 5 bases at J, with 15 bases in the middle. CDR1 SGHRS and CDR2 YFSETQ come from the germline V gene. CDR3: CASSRTGPGYGYTF. In DNA form, the CDR3 reads TGCGCCAGCAGCCGCACAGGGCCCGGGTATGGCTACACCTTC.

V and J are TRBV20-1 and TRBJ2-3; perhaps TRBD2 as D (5 bases). CDR3 length: 12 amino acids. V lost 5 bases and J 8 bases, leaving 14 bases between the germline ends. From germline, CDR1 is DFQATT and CDR2 SNEGSKA (reference sequence). This CDR3 is CSAGVTSGTQYF. The CDR3 DNA is TGCAGTGCTGGGGTAACCAGCGGTACGCAGTATTTT.

The chain recombines TRBV29-1 with TRBJ2-3; D ambiguous. There are 11 residues in the CDR3. Trimming shortened V by 8 bases and J by 2 bases, and 8 bases separated the two germline ends. Germline V gene sequence: CDR1 SQVTM, CDR2 ANQGSEA. In DNA form, the CDR3 reads TGCAGCCTTAGGCTCACAGATACGCAGTATTTT. Protein: CSLRLTDTQYF.

The chain uses TRBV25-1 and TRBJ2-7; no firm D call. The germline V gene encodes CDR1 MGHDK and CDR2 SYGVNS. The CDR3 is made up of 14 amino acids. The ends were cut back, 5 bases at V and 2 bases at J, with 13 bases in the middle. The CDR3 sequence: CASSRTVGPYEQYF. The CDR3 DNA sequence: TGTGCCAGCAGTAGAACAGTAGGTCCCTACGAGCAGTACTTC.

V usage is TRBV6-5 and J usage is TRBJ2-5; 9 nucleotides align to TRBD2. The CDR3 has 14 residues. Germline assignment: CDR1 MNHEY and CDR2 SVGAGI. V lost 6 bases to trimming and J lost 1 base; unmatched junction nucleotides: 3. CDR3 sequence (DNA): TGTGCCAGCAGGTTGGGACTAGCCCAAGAGACCCAGTACTTC. Its translation is CASRLGLAQETQYF.

V gene TRBV11-3 combines with J gene TRBJ2-3, with a weak D call TRBD2 (7 bases). The V gene lost 5 bases and the J gene lost 3 bases, with 15 bases spanning the gap. Looked up from germline, CDR1 is SGHNT and CDR2 is YENEEA. The CDR3 has 15 residues. The CDR3, as DNA: TGTGCCAGCAGCCCTACGGGGGGCACAACAGATACGCAGTATTTT. This translates into CASSPTGGTTDTQYF.

This clonotype appeared once. The genes are TRBV29-1 and TRBJ2-6; 8 bases align to TRBD1. CDR1 SQVTM and CDR2 ANQGSEA come from the germline V gene. CDR3 length equals 16 residues. J gave up 0 bases and V 7 bases, and 8 bases lay outside the gene matches. The CDR3 nucleotides are TGCAGCGCCTACGGGACAGGACCCTCTGGGGCCAACGTCCTGACTTTC. Protein: CSAYGTGPSGANVLTF.

The V call is TRBV5-8, the J call TRBJ2-6, with D maybe TRBD2 (5 bases). Trimming cost V 5 bases and J 2 bases, with 11 bases left between them. The germline gives CDR1 SGHTS, CDR2 YDEGEE. The CDR3 loop spans 15 amino acids. CDR3 coding DNA: TGTGCCAGCAGATTAGTGGAGGCTGGGGCCAACGTCCTGACTTTC. This encodes CASRLVEAGANVLTF.

V is TRBV27 and J is TRBJ1-6, with D unclear. The V end was cut by 2 bases, the J end by 13 bases, with 12 bases between. Looked up from germline, CDR1 is MNHEY and CDR2 is SMNVEV (reference sequence). The CDR3 consists of 13 residues. This CDR3 is CASSLGESFPLHF. As DNA, the CDR3 is TGTGCCAGCAGTTTAGGGGAGTCGTTTCCCCTCCACTTT.

The chain recombines TRBV7-9 with TRBJ2-1; no reliable D call. Germline V gives CDR1 SEHNR, CDR2 FQNEAQ (reference sequence). V lost 5 bases to trimming and J lost 10 bases, with 12 bases between them. The CDR3 runs to 12 residues. CDR3 DNA sequence: TGTGCCAGCAGCACCCGATCAAGCGAGCAGTTCTTC. This codes for CASSTRSSEQFF.

This clonotype was seen only once. The V call is TRBV20-1, the J call TRBJ1-4, with D possibly TRBD1 on 5 matching bases. Germline V gene lookup returns CDR1 DFQATT and CDR2 SNEGSKA (reference sequence). With 3 bases removed from V and 4 bases from J, the gap between germline ends came to 9 bases. This CDR3 spans 13 amino acids. CDR3 nucleotide sequence: TGCAGTGCTAGTCGGGGGGGTAATGAAAAACTGTTTTTT. Its protein is CSASRGGNEKLFF.

The chain is built from TRBV30 and TRBJ2-7, with D possibly TRBD1 on 6 matching bases. Between the trimmed V and J ends, which lost 4 bases and 5 bases, there was a span of 15 bases. The CDR3 runs to 13 residues. Germline lookup yields CDR1 GTSNPN and CDR2 SVGIG (reference sequence). The CDR3 nucleotides read TGTGCCTGGACAAACAGGGTAGAGAACGAGCAGTACTTC. It codes for CAWTNRVENEQYF.

The V and J genes are TRBV6-1 and TRBJ1-5; no firm D call. V was clipped by 6 bases and J by 1 base, with 16 bases between them. CDR1 is MNHNS and CDR2 is SASEGT in the germline V gene. The CDR3 has 16 residues. CDR3 nucleotides: TGTGCCAGCAGCGCAAACCCCCCGACGAGCAATCAGCCCCAGCATTTT. It encodes CASSANPPTSNQPQHF.

The chain recombines TRBV7-9 with TRBJ2-3; D call uncertain. The V gene lost 5 bases and the J gene lost 0 bases, with 9 bases spanning the gap. The CDR3 totals 14 residues. Germline lookup yields CDR1 SEHNR and CDR2 FQNEAQ (reference sequence). The CDR3, as DNA: TGTGCCAGCAGCCCTACCAAGAGCACAGATACGCAGTATTTT. It is translated as CASSPTKSTDTQYF.

J is TRBJ1-1 and V is TRBV4-3, with D hard to call. Germline V gene data show CDR1 as LGHNA and CDR2 as YSLEER. Between the trimmed V and J ends, which lost 4 bases and 1 base, there was a span of 13 bases. The CDR3 contains 15 residues. CDR3 nucleotide sequence: TGCGCCAGCAGCCCAACCGGGCCTGGGAACACTGAAGCTTTCTTT. This gives the protein CASSPTGPGNTEAFF.

This CDR3 is CSTGGEGGTDTQYF. DNA for the CDR3: TGCAGCACCGGAGGAGAGGGAGGCACAGATACGCAGTATTTT. The chain couples TRBV29-1 to TRBJ2-3, with D perhaps matching TRBD2 (5 bases). Germline V gives CDR1 SQVTM, CDR2 ANQGSEA. V gave up 8 bases and J gave up 1 base, with 16 bases separating them. The CDR3 contains 14 residues.

The J gene is TRBJ2-6, the V gene TRBV29-1; D gene uncertain. Trimming took 4 bases from V and 1 from J, leaving 11 bases between them. The germline CDR1 and CDR2 sequences are SQVTM and ANQGSEA. The CDR3 is made up of 15 amino acids. CDR3 region: CSVAEAWSGANVLTF. The DNA of the CDR3 is TGCAGCGTTGCAGAAGCGTGGTCTGGGGCCAACGTCCTGACTTTC.

The rearrangement joins TRBV30 to TRBJ1-3; no definite D call. The CDR3 covers 13 residues. V was cut by 0 bases and J by 2 bases, with 5 bases left in between. The germline V gene has CDR1 GTSNPN and CDR2 SVGIG (reference sequence). The CDR3 loop reads CAWSVMTGNTIYF. As DNA, the CDR3 is TGTGCCTGGAGTGTAATGACTGGAAACACCATATATTTT.

The chain recombines TRBV28 with TRBJ1-1; D possibly corresponds to TRBD1 (6 bases). The CDR3 extends over 14 amino acids. From germline, CDR1 is MDHEN and CDR2 SYDVKM. The CDR3 sequence is CATDGGPMNTEAFF. CDR3 DNA: TGTGCTACGGACGGGGGGCCTATGAACACTGAAGCTTTCTTT.